The 30 T cell receptor beta chains presented below share a single source sample, sequenced in a study of T cell clonality in common variable immunodeficiency. Data came from immunoSEQ multiplex PCR; TCRdb stores just in-frame clones and leaves some out. The sample is made up of some 50,000 clones, none counted only once. Material: peripheral blood mononuclear cells. Receptor source: a person aged 18-69 years in good health.

This clone has at least ten counts. The read falls 3 residues short of the CDR3 end, and the missing part is taken from the germline J gene. The chain has TRBV6-2 or TRBV6-3 and TRBJ1-1; D is possibly TRBD1 (6 bases). Germline CDR1 reads MNHEY; CDR2 reads SVGEGT. CDR3 length: 15 residues. The germline V and J ends were trimmed by 4 bases and 1 base, with 13 bases remaining between them. The CDR3 loop is CASSSPRQENTEAFF. Incomplete CDR3 DNA: TGTGCCAGCAGTTCCCCTCGACAGGAGAACACTGAA.

This clone was detected a few times. The read is 3 residues too short to cover the CDR3 end, so that end is filled in from the germline J gene. This chain uses TRBV7-9 with TRBJ2-2; TRBD2 matches 7 bases. The CDR3 length is 14 residues. The germline CDR1 and CDR2 sequences are SEHNR and FQNEAQ (reference sequence). CDR3 sequence: CASSPGGLAEKLFF. The sequenced part of the CDR3 DNA is TGTGCCAGCAGCCCCGGGGGGTTAGCTGAAAAG.

The sample holds many counts of this clone. The read finishes 3 residues shy of the CDR3 end, and the germline J gene is used to complete it. The chain uses TRBV20-1 and TRBJ2-7; 10 bases match TRBD2. The CDR3 is 13 amino acids. Germline V gene data show CDR1 as DFQATT and CDR2 as SNEGSKA (reference sequence). After removal of 3 bases from V and 4 bases from J, the junction contained 3 bases not matched to a gene. CDR3 bases read: TGCAGTGCTAGGGCGGGACTAGCGTACGAG. Translation: CSARAGLAYE. The entire CDR3 reads CSARAGLAYEQYF.

The table lists this clone with many counts. Read data end 3 residues before the CDR3 end; the end is taken from the germline J gene. The chain is built from TRBV7-9 and TRBJ1-2; D is perhaps TRBD1 (5 bases). The germline gives CDR1 SEHNR, CDR2 FQNEAQ (reference sequence). The CDR3 sequence is 15 residues long. Deletions cut 3 bases from V and 0 bases from J, with 11 bases between. CDR3 loop: CASSLEQVPNYGYTF. The CDR3 bases that were read are TGTGCCAGCAGCTTGGAACAGGTGCCTAACTATGGC.

Comment on this clone: The CDR3 end is not reached by the read, which stops 3 residues before it; the germline J gene fills it in. J is TRBJ1-2 and V is TRBV7-2; no definite D call. The CDR3 totals 11 residues. Germline V lookup: CDR1 SGHTA, CDR2 FQGNSA. The CDR3 DNA, read in part, is TGTGCCAGCAGCCGTAGATACGAC. This codes for CASSRRYD. The whole CDR3 protein reads CASSRRYDYTF.

To note about this clone: The read falls 3 residues short of the CDR3 end, and the missing part is taken from the germline J gene. The chain carries TRBV29-1 and TRBJ2-3; D gene uncertain. Germline V gene data show CDR1 as SQVTM and CDR2 as ANQGSEA. The CDR3 is 13 residues long. The V end lost 2 bases, the J end lost 1 base, and 7 bases lay between the germline ends. CDR3 residues: CSVEPPGTDTQYF. The sequenced part of the CDR3 DNA is TGCAGCGTTGAACCTCCCGGCACAGATACG.

This clone was seen many times. Sequencing ends 3 residues short of the CDR3 end; the germline J gene provides the rest. The chain employs TRBV18 and TRBJ2-1, with 9 bases identical to TRBD1. The CDR3 runs 14 residues. Germline CDR1 and CDR2: KGHSH and LQKENI. V lost 4 bases, J lost 7 bases, and 5 bases stayed unmatched. Here the CDR3 reads CASSRGQGRNEQFF. The sequenced CDR3 bases are TGTGCCAGCTCACGGGGACAGGGTCGGAATGAG. Full variable domain (rest looked up from reference TRBV18 and TRBJ2-1): NAGVMQNPRHLVRRRGQEARLRCSPMKGHSHVYWYRQLPEEGLKFMVYLQKENIIDESGMPKERFSAEFPKEGPSILRIQQVVRGDSAAYFCASSRGQGRNEQFFGPGTRLTVL.

This clone showed up many times. The read terminates 3 residues before the CDR3 end, so the remaining end is supplied by the germline J gene. The J gene is TRBJ1-1, the V gene TRBV2; D is uncertain. Germline lookup yields CDR1 SNHLY and CDR2 FYNNEI. V lost 4 bases to trimming and J lost 2 bases, with 5 bases between them. CDR3 length: 12 amino acids. The part of the CDR3 DNA that was read is TGTGCCAGCAGTGTCCTTAACACTGAA. As protein: CASSVLNTE. The CDR3 reads in full as CASSVLNTEAFF.

This clone occurred many times. The sequence runs out 3 residues before the end of the CDR3; the remainder is reconstructed from the germline J gene. The V call is TRBV12-3 or TRBV12-4, the J call TRBJ1-2, with D possibly being TRBD1 (5 bases). Trimming stripped 5 bases from V and 2 bases from J, with 15 bases between. CDR3 size: 15 residues. CDR3 loop: CASSPVGAANYGYTF. CDR3 bases read: TGTGCCAGCAGTCCCGTTGGGGCAGCGAACTATGGC.

This clone was observed many times. The read ends 3 residues shy of where the CDR3 ends; the end is completed using the germline J gene. The chain has TRBV19 and TRBJ1-2; D unclear. The V gene lost 4 bases and the J gene lost 6 bases, with 9 bases spanning the gap. CDR1 LNHDA and CDR2 SQIVND come from the germline V gene (reference sequence). The CDR3 length is 12 residues. CDR3 in amino acids: CASSNRVDGYTF. CDR3 bases read: TGTGCCAGTAGTAATAGGGTGGATGGC.

The table lists this clone with many counts. The read gets to within 3 residues of the CDR3 end, and the germline J gene fills in the rest. The chain couples TRBV5-1 to TRBJ1-1, with D unresolved. Germline assignment: CDR1 SGHRS and CDR2 YFSETQ. V shed 6 bases and J shed 2 bases, with 11 bases lying between them. CDR3 length: 13 amino acids. The DNA read from the CDR3 is TGCGCCAGCAAGCAACTCGTAAACACTGAA. Amino acid sequence: CASKQLVNTE. The whole CDR3 is CASKQLVNTEAFF.

This clone came up many times. The read comes to an end 3 residues before the CDR3 does, leaving the germline J gene to fill in the end. The chain joins TRBV29-1 to TRBJ2-6; D is unresolved. Per the germline V gene, CDR1 is SQVTM and CDR2 is ANQGSEA. The CDR3 totals 13 residues. The V end lost 6 bases, the J end lost 2 bases, and 8 bases lay between the germline ends. The sequenced CDR3 bases are TGCAGCGTCACATTAACTGGGGCCAACGTC. Its protein is CSVTLTGANV. The full CDR3 sequence reads CSVTLTGANVLTF.

In regard to this clone: An end of the junction differs from the germline gene, which may be a read error. Read data end 3 residues before the CDR3 end; the end is taken from the germline J gene. This sample also contains other DNA sequences that code for the same CDR3. The chain recombines TRBV6-4 with TRBJ2-3; 9 bases are shared with TRBD2. The germline V gene has CDR1 MRHNA and CDR2 SNTAGT. The CDR3 consists of 14 residues. The sequenced CDR3 bases are TGCGCCAGCAGCACCGGGACTAGCCCAGATACG. Translation: CASSTGTSPDT. The CDR3 in full is CASSTGTSPDTQYF.

The table lists this clone with many counts. Read coverage stops 3 residues before the CDR3 terminus; the germline J gene supplies the remainder. V is TRBV5-1 and J is TRBJ2-2, with 7 nucleotides matching TRBD2. This CDR3 contains 15 residues. Looked up from germline, CDR1 is SGHRS and CDR2 is YFSETQ. CDR3 sequence: CASCAGGSTNEKLFF. The part of the CDR3 DNA that was read is TGCGCCAGCTGTGCCGGGGGGTCAACTAATGAAAAG.

This clone has a count of ten or more. Coverage ceases 3 residues before the CDR3 finishes, and the germline J gene fills in the end. The V and J genes are TRBV7-2 and TRBJ1-2; the D is unclear. The CDR3 extends over 14 amino acids. Germline V CDR1 and CDR2: SGHTA, FQGNSA. The V end was cut by 1 base, the J end by 5 bases, with 11 bases between. The CDR3 loop is CASSLVGQAYGYTF. Incomplete CDR3 DNA: TGTGCCAGCAGCTTAGTTGGCCAGGCTTATGGC. The entire variable domain, with the rest obtained from reference TRBV7-2 and TRBJ1-2, is as follows: GAGVSQSPSNKVTEKGKDVELRCDPISGHTALYWYRQSLGQGLEFLIYFQGNSAPDKSGLPSDRFSAERTGGSVSTLTIQRTQQEDSAVYLCASSLVGQAYGYTFGSGTRLTVV.

This clone was detected ten times or more. The part of the CDR3 DNA that was read is TGTGCCAGCAGTGAAGTTTCAGGGGGCATTAATGAAAAA. Encoded protein: CASSEVSGGINEK. The entire CDR3 is CASSEVSGGINEKLFF. The rearrangement joins TRBV2 to TRBJ1-4; 8 nucleotides align to TRBD1. The read terminates 3 residues before the CDR3 end, so the remaining end is supplied by the germline J gene. V trimming: 1 base; J trimming: 4 bases; junction bases outside the gene matches: 5. The CDR3 has 16 residues. Germline assignment: CDR1 SNHLY and CDR2 FYNNEI. Full variable domain (rest looked up from reference TRBV2 and TRBJ1-4): EPEVTQTPSHQVTQMGQEVILRCVPISNHLYFYWYRQILGQKVEFLVSFYNNEISEKSEIFDDQFSVERPDGSNFTLKIRSTKLEDSAMYFCASSEVSGGINEKLFFGSGTQLSVL.

This clone was counted ten times or more. The sequence runs out 3 residues before the end of the CDR3; the remainder is reconstructed from the germline J gene. The chain carries TRBV7-9 and TRBJ1-2; 7 bases agree with TRBD1. V trimming: 2 bases; J trimming: 4 bases; junction bases outside the gene matches: 7. CDR1 and CDR2 (germline): SEHNR, FQNEAQ (reference sequence). The CDR3 has 15 amino acids. The CDR3 loop is CASSLSGQLFYGYTF. Partial CDR3 DNA: TGTGCCAGCAGCTTATCGGGACAGCTTTTCTATGGC. Complete variable domain (other parts from reference TRBV7-9 and TRBJ1-2): DTGVSQNPRHKITKRGQNVTFRCDPISEHNRLYWYRQTLGQGPEFLTYFQNEAQLEKSRLLSDRFSAERPKGSFSTLEIQRTEQGDSAMYLCASSLSGQLFYGYTFGSGTRLTVV.

Ten or more counts support this clone. The DNA ends 3 residues before the CDR3 does, and the rest of the CDR3 is filled in from the germline J gene. The chain links TRBV20-1 to TRBJ1-2; the match to TRBD1 covers 8 bases. In germline, CDR1 is DFQATT, CDR2 SNEGSKA (reference sequence). The CDR3 is 13 residues long. The CDR3 sequence is CSASRTGPLGYTF. CDR3 DNA, as far as it was read: TGCAGTGCTAGCCGGACAGGGCCCCTGGGC.

The sample holds many counts of this clone. The read terminates 3 residues before the CDR3 end, so the remaining end is supplied by the germline J gene. The chain has TRBV18 and TRBJ2-3; 8 bases align to TRBD2. The CDR3 has 15 amino acids. Per germline, CDR1 KGHSH and CDR2 LQKENI. J gave up 3 bases and V 3 bases, and 5 bases lay outside the gene matches. Partial CDR3 DNA: TGTGCCAGCTCACCGGTGACTAGCGCGACAGATACG. Its protein product is CASSPVTSATDT. The whole CDR3 sequence is CASSPVTSATDTQYF. The full variable domain, rest sourced from reference TRBV18 and TRBJ2-3, is NAGVMQNPRHLVRRRGQEARLRCSPMKGHSHVYWYRQLPEEGLKFMVYLQKENIIDESGMPKERFSAEFPKEGPSILRIQQVVRGDSAAYFCASSPVTSATDTQYFGPGTRLTVL.

Points on this clone: The read finishes 3 residues shy of the CDR3 end, and the germline J gene is used to complete it. The genes are TRBV30 and TRBJ1-2; 10 bases are shared with TRBD1. Germline lookup yields CDR1 GTSNPN and CDR2 SVGIG (reference sequence). J lost 0 bases, V lost 0 bases, and 7 bases had no gene match. The CDR3 has 17 residues. The sequenced CDR3 bases are TGTGCCTGGAGTGTACGAGACAGGGGGCTTCCTAACTATGGC. This sequence encodes CAWSVRDRGLPNYG. The full CDR3 reads CAWSVRDRGLPNYGYTF.

Comment on this clone: The observed sequence ends 3 residues before the CDR3 terminus, with the missing tail filled in from the germline J gene. The genes are TRBV18 and TRBJ1-2; 8 bases align to TRBD1. The CDR3 covers 15 residues. Trimming cost V 2 bases and J 6 bases; bases outside gene matches: 8. Germline values: CDR1 KGHSH, CDR2 LQKENI. The CDR3 reads CASSPVTGELNGYTF. The CDR3 bases that were read are TGTGCCAGCTCACCAGTGACAGGGGAGTTGAATGGC.

The sample holds many counts of this clone. The read terminates 3 residues ahead of where the CDR3 ends, so the germline J gene completes it. The chain joins TRBV20-1 to TRBJ2-3; possibly TRBD2 for D (6 bases). The CDR3 loop spans 15 amino acids. CDR1 is DFQATT and CDR2 is SNEGSKA in the germline V gene (reference sequence). V gave up 8 bases and J gave up 4 bases, with 22 bases separating them. The CDR3 DNA, read in part, is TGCAGTCATACCTCTGGCGGGGTCCTTGCAGATACG. This gives the protein CSHTSGGVLADT. The whole CDR3 protein is CSHTSGGVLADTQYF.

This clone was detected many times. The read stops 3 residues short of the end of the CDR3; the missing end is completed from the germline J gene. The rearrangement links TRBV7-9 to TRBJ1-4, with D unresolved. V was trimmed by 4 bases and J by 5 bases, leaving 8 bases between them. The CDR3 length is 13 residues. The V gene's germline CDR1 is SEHNR and CDR2 FQNEAQ (reference sequence). CDR3 bases read: TGTGCCAGCAGCTACACAGTGAATGAAAAA. Translating it yields CASSYTVNEK. The entire CDR3 sequence reads CASSYTVNEKLFF.

This clone occurred many times. The CDR3 is cut off 3 residues early in the read; its end comes from the germline J gene. This chain uses TRBV10-3 with TRBJ2-1; 7 bases are shared with TRBD2. Per germline, CDR1 ENHRY and CDR2 SYGVKD. After removal of 3 bases from V and 6 bases from J, the junction contained 5 bases not matched to a gene. This CDR3 spans 14 amino acids. CDR3 DNA (partial): TGTGCCATCAGTGATGGACTAGGGCCCAATGAG. Its protein product is CAISDGLGPNE. In full, the CDR3 is CAISDGLGPNEQFF.

At least ten counts were recorded for this clone. The CDR3 is cut off 3 residues early in the read; its end comes from the germline J gene. The V gene is TRBV19, the J gene TRBJ2-5; 7 bases match TRBD2. V lost 0 bases to trimming and J lost 5 bases; unmatched junction nucleotides: 0. Germline assignment: CDR1 LNHDA and CDR2 SQIVND (reference sequence). CDR3 length: 13 residues. CDR3 DNA (partial): TGTGCCAGTAGTATAGATAGCGGGGAGACC. It is translated as CASSIDSGET. The whole CDR3 protein is CASSIDSGETQYF. The full variable domain, in which reference TRBV19 and TRBJ2-5 provide the parts outside the CDR3, is DGGITQSPKYLFRKEGQNVTLSCEQNLNHDAMYWYRQDPGQGLRLIYYSQIVNDFQKGDIAEGYSVSREKKESFPLTVTSAQKNPTAFYLCASSIDSGETQYFGPGTRLLVL.

This clone was picked up many times. The DNA ends 3 residues before the CDR3 does, and the rest of the CDR3 is filled in from the germline J gene. V and J are TRBV7-8 and TRBJ1-5, with D tentatively TRBD1 (5 bases). V was trimmed by 2 bases and J by 2 bases, leaving 10 bases between them. In germline, CDR1 is SGHVS, CDR2 FQNEAQ. The CDR3 has 15 amino acids. Here the CDR3 reads CASSLLGGGNQPQHF. Incomplete CDR3 DNA: TGTGCCAGCAGCTTACTGGGGGGGGGCAATCAGCCC.

This clone was seen a handful of times. The CDR3 end lies 3 residues beyond the end of the read and is filled in from the germline J gene. The chain is built from TRBV25-1 and TRBJ1-2; maybe TRBD1 (5 bases). This CDR3 spans 17 amino acids. The V end was cut by 4 bases, the J end by 0 bases, with 18 bases between. Germline V gene lookup returns CDR1 MGHDK and CDR2 SYGVNS. The sequenced CDR3 bases are TGTGCCAGCAGTGGGGCCGGGGGACGTAAAACTAACTATGGC. Amino acids: CASSGAGGRKTNYG. The CDR3 reads in full as CASSGAGGRKTNYGYTF.

This clone appeared many times. The read gets to within 3 residues of the CDR3 end, and the germline J gene fills in the rest. This chain uses TRBV12-3 or TRBV12-4 with TRBJ1-1, with D hard to call. This CDR3 has 13 residues. Trimming took off 1 base at V and 3 bases at J, with 6 bases between the two ends. CDR3 sequence: CASSLEQYTEAFF. The DNA read from the CDR3 is TGTGCCAGCAGTTTAGAACAATACACTGAA.

There are many counts of this clone. The missing CDR3 end, 3 residues past where the read stops, is filled in from the germline J gene. J is TRBJ1-6 and V is TRBV2; D is perhaps TRBD1 (6 bases). The CDR3 covers 13 residues. V lost 6 bases and J 9 bases, leaving 12 bases between the germline ends. Looked up from germline, CDR1 is SNHLY and CDR2 is FYNNEI. This chain's CDR3 is CASRRTVGSPLHF. Partial CDR3 DNA: TGTGCCAGCAGGAGGACAGTTGGTTCACCC.

Ten or more counts support this clone. The missing CDR3 end, 3 residues past where the read stops, is filled in from the germline J gene. This chain connects TRBV19 to TRBJ2-1; D possibly corresponds to TRBD2 (5 bases). This CDR3 has 16 residues. The germline CDR1 and CDR2 sequences are LNHDA and SQIVND (reference sequence). V lost 5 bases to trimming and J lost 5 bases, with 19 bases between them. The DNA read from the CDR3 is TGTGCCAGTAGTTCCGGTCGCCGCGGGCTCAACAATGAG. It is translated as CASSSGRRGLNNE. The entire CDR3 reads CASSSGRRGLNNEQFF.